The 10 T cell receptor beta chains below all came from one sample that was sequenced in a study of T cells in Graves' hyperthyroidism and ophthalmopathy. RNA transcripts yielded amplified TCR beta CDR3 regions. The HTBI primer set served for first-round RT-PCR of the TCR CDR3. TCRdb called the multiplex PCR reads again in MiXCR, with one record for every CDR3 protein. The table has around 500,000 distinct CDR3 sequences, about 14% seen once; the top ten hold over 11%. Sequencing was done on a sample of blood. The receptors derive from a woman aged 40 to 49 with Graves' hyperthyroidism.

This clonotype was recorded a few times. The J gene is TRBJ1-1, the V gene TRBV5-5, with TRBD1 identical over 9 bases. CDR1 is SGHKS and CDR2 is YYEKEE in the germline V gene (reference sequence). With 3 bases clipped from V and 10 bases from J, the junction kept 10 bases outside the gene matches. The CDR3 extends over 14 amino acids. This chain's CDR3 is CASSSLTGGAGAFF. CDR3 in DNA: TGTGCCAGCAGCTCCTTAACAGGGGGCGCAGGAGCTTTCTTT.

This chain joins TRBV5-1 and TRBJ2-1, with D perhaps matching TRBD1 (6 bases). Trimming shortened V by 0 bases and J by 10 bases, and 20 bases separated the two germline ends. CDR3 length equals 16 residues. Germline loops: CDR1 SGHRS, CDR2 YFSETQ. The CDR3 loop is CASSLGTGFGVYEQFF. The CDR3 region has the DNA TGCGCCAGCAGCTTGGGAACAGGGTTCGGGGTTTACGAGCAGTTCTTC.

This clonotype was observed at least ten times. In DNA, the CDR3 is TGTGCCAGCTCACCCGGGACAGGGAGAGGCTACACCTTC. Translated: CASSPGTGRGYTF. The chain employs TRBV18 and TRBJ1-2; 9 nucleotides match TRBD1. The germline CDR1 and CDR2 sequences are KGHSH and LQKENI. V shed 3 bases and J 8 bases; nucleotides not matched to a gene: 4. The CDR3 length is 13 residues.

This clonotype was seen repeatedly, ten times or more. This chain links TRBV12-3 or TRBV12-4 with TRBJ2-7; D tentatively fits TRBD1 or TRBD2 (5 bases each). This CDR3 region has 14 residues. Trimming took 4 bases from V and 3 from J, leaving 13 bases between them. Here the CDR3 DNA reads TGTGCCAGCAGTTCCTTTGGGGGTTACTACGAGCAGTACTTC. It is translated as CASSSFGGYYEQYF.

Many counts were recorded for this clonotype. The chain couples TRBV7-2 to TRBJ2-7; D remains ambiguous. Trimming pared 0 bases from V and 0 bases from J, leaving 6 bases between. CDR1 is SGHTA and CDR2 is FQGNSA in the germline V gene. The CDR3 covers 14 residues. The CDR3 sequence: CASSLARSSYEQYF. In nucleotides, the CDR3 is TGTGCCAGCAGCTTAGCGAGGAGCTCCTACGAGCAGTACTTC.

CDR3 amino acids: CASSQVGQVSNEQFF. CDR3 sequence (DNA): TGCGCCAGCAGCCAAGTGGGACAGGTTTCCAATGAGCAGTTCTTC. V gene TRBV4-1 combines with J gene TRBJ2-1; 8 bases fit TRBD1. V lost 1 base and J lost 6; bases outside the gene matches: 5. This CDR3 has 15 residues. Per germline, CDR1 MGHRA and CDR2 YSYEKL.

This clonotype turned up a few times. The rearrangement uses TRBV27 and TRBJ1-1; tentatively, D is TRBD1 (5 bases). Germline CDR1 and CDR2: MNHEY and SMNVEV (reference sequence). Trimming took 6 bases from V and 1 from J, leaving 12 bases between them. The CDR3 loop spans 14 amino acids. The CDR3, as DNA: TGTGCCAGCAGACCCAGGGTGGGGAACACTGAAGCTTTCTTT. As protein: CASRPRVGNTEAFF.

This clonotype was recorded at least ten times. The chain recombines TRBV30 with TRBJ2-1; 12 bases match TRBD2. The germline CDR1 and CDR2 sequences are GTSNPN and SVGIG (reference sequence). The CDR3 contains 15 residues. The trim removed 1 base at V and 6 bases at J, leaving 4 bases unmatched. CDR3 DNA: TGTGCCTGGAGTGACCCTAGCGGGAGGGCCAATGAGCAGTTCTTC. Translating it yields CAWSDPSGRANEQFF.

This rearrangement joins TRBV18 to TRBJ2-2; 14 nucleotides agree with TRBD2. This CDR3 is 18 amino acids long. Losses at the gene ends were 0 bases for V and 2 bases for J; bases not matched to a gene: 2. Germline V gives CDR1 KGHSH, CDR2 LQKENI. CDR3 DNA: TGTGCCAGCTCACCACCCGGACTAGCGGGAGGTAACACCGGGGAGCTGTTTTTT. Encoded protein: CASSPPGLAGGNTGELFF.

This clonotype turned up a few times. The genes are TRBV2 and TRBJ1-4; a weak D match, TRBD1 (6 bases). Germline CDR1 reads SNHLY; CDR2 reads FYNNEI. CDR3 size: 13 residues. Trimming cost V 7 bases and J 5 bases, with 11 bases left between them. CDR3 nucleotides: TGTGCCAGCACCCGGACAGTAAATGAAAAACTGTTTTTT. Translated: CASTRTVNEKLFF.